These T cell receptor beta chains were read from a single sample in a study of cytotoxic CD8 clonotypes in ibrutinib-treated CLL. Assay: immunoSEQ multiplex PCR; the TCRdb copy retains only in-frame clones and omits some. The data hold 150,000 to 250,000 clones, with around 72% observed a single time. Source: PBMCs, taken after 24 months of ibrutinib treatment. Every receptor here comes from a human donor with chronic lymphocytic leukemia. Each CDR3 is given with its conserved first and last residue. A D gene is named only where the DNA matches it firmly. Clone size is not always given. Where it is, it says once, few, many or a class for expanded clones.

D	V	size	length	J	DNA	CDR3
NA	TRBV20-1	few	11	TRBJ1-5	TGCAGTGCTAGAGATAGCCAGATCCAGCATTTT	CSARDSQIQHF
TRBD1	TRBV2	NA	14	TRBJ1-1	TGTGCCAGCAGTGTGGACAGGGTGAACACTGAAGCTTTCTTT	CASSVDRVNTEAFF
NA	TRBV29-1	few	16	TRBJ2-3	TGCAGCGTTGAAGATTTGAAGGTTTTTGGCACAGATACGCAGTATTTT	CSVEDLKVFGTDTQYF
TRBD2	TRBV28	NA	15	TRBJ2-1	TGTGCCAGCAGTCTACAATCTAGCGGGATCAATGAGCAGTTCTTC	CASSLQSSGINEQFF
NA	TRBV10-3	once	16	TRBJ1-5	TGTGCCCCCCGGGGCAGGCCAAACATCGCCAATCAGCCCCAGCATTTT	CAPRGRPNIANQPQHF
NA	TRBV19	NA	16	TRBJ2-1	TGTGCCAGTAGAGCTACCGGGGGCGGGGTCTACAATGAGCAGTTCTTC	CASRATGGGVYNEQFF
NA	TRBV7-2	NA	15	TRBJ2-3	TGTGCCAGCAGCCGGGGGCGGCCCCGCACAGATACGCAGTATTTT	CASSRGRPRTDTQYF
TRBD2	TRBV6-5	few	14	TRBJ2-2	TGTGCCAGCAGTTATTTAGCGGGAAGCGGGGAGCTGTTTTTT	CASSYLAGSGELFF
TRBD2	TRBV6-4	NA	16	TRBJ2-1	TGTGCCAGCAGTTCCCTTGCTAGCGGGAGGGGGAATGAGCAGTTCTTC	CASSSLASGRGNEQFF
TRBD1	TRBV2	NA	14	TRBJ1-2	TGTGCCAGCAGTGTGTTGCGACAGGGGGACGGCTACACCTTC	CASSVLRQGDGYTF
TRBD1	TRBV9	NA	13	TRBJ1-2	TGTGCCAGCAGCGACAGGGGGCTGAAGGGCTACACCTTC	CASSDRGLKGYTF
NA	TRBV6-5	few	14	TRBJ1-2	TGTGCCAGCAGTTACAGCGGAATACTCGATGGCTACACCTTC	CASSYSGILDGYTF
NA	TRBV29-1	NA	14	TRBJ2-2	TGCAGCGGAAGACGCTCCGTGAATACCGGGGAGCTGTTTTTT	CSGRRSVNTGELFF
NA	TRBV6-6	NA	13	TRBJ2-2	TGTGCCAGCAGTTACGGTGACACCGGGGAGCTGTTTTTT	CASSYGDTGELFF
TRBD2	TRBV7-9	NA	18	TRBJ2-2	TGTGCCAGCAGCTCAGGACTAGCGGGAGGGCCTCGAACCGGGGAGCTGTTTTTT	CASSSGLAGGPRTGELFF
NA	TRBV5-1	NA	16	TRBJ2-3	TGCGCCAGCAGCTTGTCACCCCCTTCCGGAGATGATACGCAGTATTTT	CASSLSPPSGDDTQYF
NA	TRBV5-4	NA	12	TRBJ1-1	TGTGCCACCCAGGGGAGGAACACTGAAGCTTTCTTT	CATQGRNTEAFF
NA	TRBV11-2	NA	15	TRBJ2-1	TGTGCCAGCAGCTTAGTTCCGGGATCCTACAATGAGCAGTTCTTC	CASSLVPGSYNEQFF
NA	TRBV9	NA	17	TRBJ2-3	TGTGCCAGCAGCGTAGCGGGGAGGAGCACTAGCACAGATACGCAGTATTTT	CASSVAGRSTSTDTQYF
NA	TRBV2	once	15	TRBJ2-1	TGTGCCAGCAGTGAAGCATGGTCGGGGGCAGGTGAGCAGTTCTTC	CASSEAWSGAGEQFF
NA	TRBV14	NA	14	TRBJ1-1	TGTGCCAGCAGCCAAGATGCATATTGGAGTGAAGCTTTCTTT	CASSQDAYWSEAFF
TRBD1	TRBV7-9	NA	14	TRBJ2-7	TGTGCCAGCAGCTTAGGGGGACAGGGGAACGAGCAGTACTTC	CASSLGGQGNEQYF
TRBD2	TRBV5-1	NA	16	TRBJ2-1	TGCGCCAGCAGCTTATTCGGGACTAGCGGGAGTGATGAGCAGTTCTTC	CASSLFGTSGSDEQFF
TRBD2	TRBV10-3	NA	12	TRBJ2-7	TGTGCCATCGGGACTACCTCCTACGAGCAGTACTTC	CAIGTTSYEQYF
NA	TRBV9	NA	15	TRBJ2-3	TGTGCCAGCAGCGTAGGATTAGCGTACACAGATACGCAGTATTTT	CASSVGLAYTDTQYF
TRBD2	TRBV11-2	few	14	TRBJ2-7	TGTGCCAGCAGCCAAACTAGCGGGACCTACGAGCAGTACTTC	CASSQTSGTYEQYF
NA	TRBV29-1	NA	14	TRBJ1-2	TGCAGCGTTCTCGGTTGGAAAAATAGCTATGGCTACACCTTC	CSVLGWKNSYGYTF
TRBD2	TRBV19	NA	16	TRBJ2-7	TGTGCCAGTAGTACCCTTTGGGTAGCGGGTCGTTACGAGCAGTACTTC	CASSTLWVAGRYEQYF
NA	TRBV6-6	NA	13	TRBJ1-2	TGTGCCAGCAGAGTAGGACCATCCTATGGCTACACCTTC	CASRVGPSYGYTF
TRBD1	TRBV4-2	NA	16	TRBJ2-5	TGTGCCAGCAGCCAAGATGGGACAGGGGGTGGCGAGACCCAGTACTTC	CASSQDGTGGGETQYF
NA	TRBV20-1	NA	11	TRBJ2-4	TGCAGTGCTAGAGTGATAGACAATCAGTACTTC	CSARVIDNQYF
TRBD1	TRBV6-6	NA	15	TRBJ1-4	TGTGCCAGCAGAGACCCGGGACAGCCTAATGAAAAACTGTTTTTT	CASRDPGQPNEKLFF
NA	TRBV7-9	few	12	TRBJ1-1	TGTGCCAGCACCCAAAGGAGCACTGAAGCTTTCTTT	CASTQRSTEAFF
NA	TRBV5-1	NA	15	TRBJ2-5	TGCGCCAGCAGCTTGGAGGGGGCGGGAGGAGAGACCCAGTACTTC	CASSLEGAGGETQYF
TRBD1	TRBV4-3	NA	13	TRBJ2-7	TGCGCCAGCAGCCACGAGACAGGGGGGGAGCAGTACTTC	CASSHETGGEQYF
NA	TRBV6-6	NA	15	TRBJ1-5	TGTGCCAGCAGTTACTCGAGGGCAGACAATCAGCCCCAGCATTTT	CASSYSRADNQPQHF
TRBD2	TRBV7-2	NA	15	TRBJ2-1	TGTGCCAGCAGCCGAGCGGGAGTCTCCTACAATGAGCAGTTCTTC	CASSRAGVSYNEQFF
NA	TRBV15	NA	12	TRBJ2-1	TGTGCCACCAGCAGAGTCGGTAGTGTTAAGTTCTTC	CATSRVGSVKFF
NA	TRBV10-3	NA	13	TRBJ1-5	TGTGCCATCAGAAACGGGAGCAGCCAGCCCCAGCATTTT	CAIRNGSSQPQHF
TRBD2	TRBV29-1	NA	16	TRBJ2-1	TGCAGCGTTGAAGATGGGGGGAGGGTTTCCTACAATGAGCAGTTCTTC	CSVEDGGRVSYNEQFF
NA	TRBV7-6	NA	13	TRBJ2-7	TGTGCCAGCAGCTTAGCGGAGACCTACGAGCAGTACTTC	CASSLAETYEQYF
NA	TRBV6-6	NA	13	TRBJ2-1	TGTGCCAGCAGTCCGGAAGCTTACAATGAGCAGTTCTTC	CASSPEAYNEQFF
NA	TRBV6-1	NA	15	TRBJ2-1	TGTGCCAGCAGTGAAGATCCGAGCTCCTACAATGAGCAGTTCTTC	CASSEDPSSYNEQFF
NA	TRBV6-1	NA	14	TRBJ1-2	TGTGCCAGCAACAGTGGTACTCCCGTTCATGGCTACACCTTC	CASNSGTPVHGYTF
NA	TRBV7-9	NA	14	TRBJ2-7	TGTGCCAGCAGCTTAGGACTAGACCTCTCCGAGCAGTACTTC	CASSLGLDLSEQYF
NA	TRBV4-1	NA	16	TRBJ1-2	TGCGCCAGCAGCCTCACAGATGAGACGGCCTTCTATGGCTACACCTTC	CASSLTDETAFYGYTF
NA	TRBV29-1	NA	11	TRBJ2-3	TGCAGCATCCCGGCTATAGATACGCAGTATTTT	CSIPAIDTQYF
NA	TRBV4-1	NA	14	TRBJ2-7	TGCGCCAGCAGCCCACAGGGTCGCTCCTACGAGCAGTACTTC	CASSPQGRSYEQYF
NA	TRBV7-2	NA	13	TRBJ2-7	TGTGCCAGCAGCTTGGCTAGCTCCTACGAGCAGTACTTC	CASSLASSYEQYF
NA	TRBV13	NA	15	TRBJ1-5	TGTGCCAGCAGCTTAGGTCAGGGGATACATCAGCCCCAGCATTTT	CASSLGQGIHQPQHF
NA	TRBV18	NA	14	TRBJ2-5	TGTGCCAGCTCACTTTCGACTGGAGTGGAGACCCAGTACTTC	CASSLSTGVETQYF
TRBD1	TRBV7-6	NA	16	TRBJ2-7	TGTGCCAGCAGCTTTTTCGCCGGACAGGGTATCTACGAGCAGTACTTC	CASSFFAGQGIYEQYF
TRBD1	TRBV29-1	NA	13	TRBJ2-7	TGCAGCGTTGCCGTGACAGGGGCCTACGAGCAGTACTTC	CSVAVTGAYEQYF
NA	TRBV28	NA	15	TRBJ2-7	TGTGCCAGCAGTTTAACGGCAGGGGGGTCCTACGAGCAGTACTTC	CASSLTAGGSYEQYF
NA	TRBV6-1	NA	16	TRBJ2-2	TGTGCCAGCAGTGACCTTTCGGAATTGGTGCCCGGGGAGCTGTTTTTT	CASSDLSELVPGELFF
NA	TRBV29-1	NA	15	TRBJ1-1	TGCAGCGTTGAAGGAACGTCTTTTAGCGACACTGAAGCTTTCTTT	CSVEGTSFSDTEAFF
NA	TRBV28	NA	13	TRBJ2-7	TGTGCCAGCAGCCGCGACTCATCCTACGAGCAGTACTTC	CASSRDSSYEQYF
TRBD1	TRBV27	NA	14	TRBJ2-5	TGTGCCAGCAGCCGGGACAGGGGAAAAGAGACCCAGTACTTC	CASSRDRGKETQYF
NA	TRBV27	NA	11	TRBJ2-3	TGTGCCAGCCAACAGACAGATACGCAGTATTTT	CASQQTDTQYF